Each of the 12 T cell receptor beta chains below was sequenced from the same sample in a study of T cell responses to AZD1222 COVID-19 vaccine. Repertoires were generated with immunoSEQ multiplex PCR, while TCRdb's copy carries only in-frame clones and drops some. The data show 100,000 or so clones, 88% seen once. The material was peripheral blood, obtained on day 0 of AZD1222 vaccination. The receptors here all came from an adult in good health.

The chain links TRBV5-1 to TRBJ1-2, with 10 bases identical to TRBD1. Germline V gene sequence: CDR1 SGHRS, CDR2 YFSETQ. The CDR3 has 16 residues. V dropped 3 bases and J dropped 2; count of bases not matched to a gene: 7. CDR3: CASSSGTGEPNYGYTF. The CDR3 DNA is TGCGCCAGCAGCTCAGGGACAGGGGAACCAAACTATGGCTACACCTTC.

J is TRBJ1-6 and V is TRBV21-1. TRBV21-1 is a pseudogene segment. This CDR3 comprises 12 residues. CDR3 coding DNA: TGTGCCAGCAGCGGTAGGAATTCACCCCTCCACTTT. It encodes CASSGRNSPLHF.

This sequence joins TRBV5-1 and TRBJ2-1; the D is unclear. The CDR3 totals 14 residues. Between the trimmed V and J ends, which lost 0 bases and 6 bases, there was a span of 10 bases. Germline loops: CDR1 SGHRS, CDR2 YFSETQ. The CDR3 loop reads CASSLGHWPNEQFF. The CDR3 DNA follows: TGCGCCAGCAGCTTGGGACACTGGCCCAATGAGCAGTTCTTC.

The V gene is TRBV29-1, the J gene TRBJ2-1; no clear D. The germline gives CDR1 SQVTM, CDR2 ANQGSEA. This CDR3 has 10 residues. V was pared by 5 bases and J by 10 bases, with 9 bases between. CDR3 in DNA: TGCAGCGTTAGGATCCGGGAGCAGTTCTTC. Translation gives CSVRIREQFF.

This clone is a singleton in its sample. The DNA for the CDR3 is TGTGCCAGCAGTCAGCTAGCGGGAGCCTCAGATACGCAGTATTTT. Encoded protein: CASSQLAGASDTQYF. The chain carries TRBV6-5 and TRBJ2-3; TRBD2 matches 10 bases. The CDR3 loop spans 15 amino acids. The germline V gene encodes CDR1 MNHEY and CDR2 SVGAGI. The V gene end was trimmed by 5 bases and the J gene end by 4 bases; junction bases not matched to a gene: 6.

The chain employs TRBV29-1 and TRBJ2-3; 7 nucleotides match TRBD1. The CDR3 is 13 amino acids. V was pared by 2 bases and J by 5 bases, with 4 bases of the junction left unmatched. Germline values: CDR1 SQVTM, CDR2 ANQGSEA. The CDR3 nucleotides read TGCAGCGTTGAACACAGGGGTTTAGATACGCAGTATTTT. This translates into CSVEHRGLDTQYF.

V gene TRBV5-1 combines with J gene TRBJ2-3, with D maybe TRBD1 (6 bases). V was pared by 0 bases and J by 2 bases, with 16 bases between. The CDR3 extends over 17 amino acids. Per germline, CDR1 SGHRS and CDR2 YFSETQ. Here the CDR3 DNA reads TGCGCCAGCAGCTTGGCCGAAACAGGGTGGGACACAGATACGCAGTATTTT. Encoded protein: CASSLAETGWDTDTQYF.

This chain uses TRBV9 with TRBJ2-3, with 10 bases matching TRBD2. CDR3 length: 17 residues. V gave up 4 bases and J gave up 0 bases; unmatched junction bases: 8. Germline CDR1 reads SGDLS; CDR2 reads YYNGEE. CDR3 bases: TGTGCCAGCAGCCCGGGACTAGCGAGAGCTAGCACAGATACGCAGTATTTT. This codes for CASSPGLARASTDTQYF.

The rearrangement joins TRBV28 to TRBJ2-1, with 9 nucleotides matching TRBD2. V gave up 6 bases and J gave up 5 bases; unmatched junction bases: 8. The CDR3 totals 15 residues. CDR1 and CDR2 (germline): MDHEN, SYDVKM. The CDR3 nucleotides read TGTGCCAGCAGCCTAGAGCGGGAGGTCGACAATGAGCAGTTCTTC. The encoded protein is CASSLEREVDNEQFF.

The genes are TRBV2 and TRBJ2-2; D is perhaps TRBD2 (5 bases). Germline CDR1 SNHLY, CDR2 FYNNEI. The CDR3 has 12 amino acids. Trimming pared 6 bases from V and 3 bases from J, leaving 5 bases between. CDR3 amino acids: CASRGDTGELFF. As DNA, the CDR3 is TGTGCCAGCAGGGGAGACACCGGGGAGCTGTTTTTT.

The rearrangement links TRBV5-1 to TRBJ1-1; no definite D call. Deletions cut 0 bases from V and 6 bases from J, with 9 bases between. CDR1 is SGHRS and CDR2 is YFSETQ in the germline V gene. The CDR3 sequence is 13 residues long. CDR3 sequence reads: CASSLAPQAEAFF. CDR3 DNA sequence: TGCGCCAGCAGCTTGGCCCCCCAGGCTGAAGCTTTCTTT.

The CDR3 DNA sequence: TGTGCCAGTAGTATAGCCGCAGGGAGCTCCTACGAGCAGTACTTC. Its protein is CASSIAAGSSYEQYF. This chain links TRBV19 with TRBJ2-7; TRBD1 or TRBD2 may be the D gene (5 bases each). The V end lost 1 base, the J end lost 0 bases, and 10 bases lay between the germline ends. The CDR3 is 15 amino acids. The germline gives CDR1 LNHDA, CDR2 SQIVND (reference sequence). Full variable domain (remainder filled in from reference TRBV19 and TRBJ2-7): DGGITQSPKYLFRKEGQNVTLSCEQNLNHDAMYWYRQDPGQGLRLIYYSQIVNDFQKGDIAEGYSVSREKKESFPLTVTSAQKNPTAFYLCASSIAAGSSYEQYFGPGTRLTVT.